The 9 T cell receptor beta chains presented below share a single source sample, sequenced in a study of OX40 agonist ivuxolimab in advanced cancers. Clones were sequenced by immunoSEQ multiplex PCR, and TCRdb holds only the in-frame ones, with some missing. This table holds about 72,000 clones, over 70% found once. This material consisted of CD4+ or CD8+ T cells sorted from blood, taken in a trial of the OX40 agonist ivuxolimab. Source of these receptors: an adult with an advanced solid tumor such as melanoma, head and neck, liver or kidney cancer.

This chain connects TRBV19 to TRBJ2-1; 10 nucleotides match TRBD2. V trimming: 7 bases; J trimming: 4 bases; junction bases outside the gene matches: 10. The germline CDR1 and CDR2 sequences are LNHDA and SQIVND (reference sequence). The CDR3 extends over 16 amino acids. CDR3 loop: CASTASGSVAYNEQFF. The CDR3 coding sequence is TGTGCCAGTACAGCTAGCGGGAGCGTAGCATACAATGAGCAGTTCTTC.

V gene TRBV2 combines with J gene TRBJ2-7, with 11 bases identical to TRBD2. In germline, CDR1 is SNHLY, CDR2 FYNNEI. The CDR3 extends over 13 amino acids. The trim removed 6 bases at V and 5 bases at J, leaving 3 bases unmatched. CDR3 in DNA: TGTGCCAGCAGCCAACTAGCGGGAGACGAGCAGTACTTC. It yields the protein CASSQLAGDEQYF.

V usage is TRBV10-3 and J usage is TRBJ1-1, with TRBD1 matching 9 bases. V was pared by 10 bases and J by 3 bases, with 6 bases of the junction left unmatched. CDR3 size: 13 residues. Germline values: CDR1 ENHRY, CDR2 SYGVKD. The CDR3 is CATQQGADTEAFF. For the CDR3, the DNA is TGTGCCACCCAACAGGGGGCGGACACTGAAGCTTTCTTT.

This clone came up a few times. Here the CDR3 DNA reads TGTGCCAGCAGCGTAGGAGGGGTCTCTGAAGCTTTCTTT. Amino acid sequence: CASSVGGVSEAFF. The rearrangement joins TRBV7-9 to TRBJ1-1, with D maybe TRBD1 (5 bases). This CDR3 spans 13 amino acids. Germline CDR1 and CDR2: SEHNR and FQNEAQ (reference sequence). The germline V and J ends were trimmed by 5 bases and 6 bases, with 13 bases remaining between them.

The V and J genes are TRBV4-3 and TRBJ2-4, with D hard to call. The germline V gene has CDR1 LGHNA and CDR2 YSLEER. The ends were cut back, 0 bases at V and 6 bases at J, with 0 bases in the middle. CDR3 length equals 11 residues. CDR3 sequence (DNA): TGCGCCAGCAGCCAAGAAAACATTCAGTACTTC. The encoded protein is CASSQENIQYF.

The chain recombines TRBV2 with TRBJ2-5; TRBD1 or TRBD2 may be the D gene (5 bases each). The V gene's germline CDR1 is SNHLY and CDR2 FYNNEI. This CDR3 is built from 12 residues. V was cut by 7 bases and J by 3 bases, with 9 bases left in between. CDR3 protein: CASKRGEETQYF. Here the CDR3 DNA reads TGTGCCAGCAAGCGAGGGGAAGAGACCCAGTACTTC.

The chain carries TRBV7-2 and TRBJ1-4; no reliable D call. Germline V CDR1 and CDR2: SGHTA, FQGNSA. Deletions cut 4 bases from V and 8 bases from J, with 8 bases between. This CDR3 comprises 12 residues. For the CDR3, the DNA is TGTGCCAGCAGCTACGGTAACGAAAAACTGTTTTTT. It codes for CASSYGNEKLFF. Full variable domain (missing parts from reference TRBV7-2 and TRBJ1-4): GAGVSQSPSNKVTEKGKDVELRCDPISGHTALYWYRQSLGQGLEFLIYFQGNSAPDKSGLPSDRFSAERTGGSVSTLTIQRTQQEDSAVYLCASSYGNEKLFFGSGTQLSVL.

The chain joins TRBV18 to TRBJ2-1; D unresolved. CDR3 length equals 17 residues. V lost 0 bases and J lost 0, with 12 bases in between. Germline lookup yields CDR1 KGHSH and CDR2 LQKENI. As DNA, the CDR3 is TGTGCCAGCTCACCACCGGTGGGTACGAGCTCCTACAATGAGCAGTTCTTC. This encodes CASSPPVGTSSYNEQFF.

With regard to this clone: The same CDR3 arises from other DNA sequences in this sample as well. The chain links TRBV7-2 to TRBJ1-1; 7 bases line up with TRBD1. CDR1 SGHTA and CDR2 FQGNSA come from the germline V gene. The CDR3 consists of 12 residues. After removal of 8 bases from V and 5 bases from J, the junction contained 5 bases not matched to a gene. CDR3 coding DNA: TGTGCCAGCGGCGACAGGGCAACTGAAGCTTTCTTT. It is translated as CASGDRATEAFF. The variable domain in full, completed from reference TRBV7-2 and TRBJ1-1, reads GAGVSQSPSNKVTEKGKDVELRCDPISGHTALYWYRQSLGQGLEFLIYFQGNSAPDKSGLPSDRFSAERTGGSVSTLTIQRTQQEDSAVYLCASGDRATEAFFGQGTRLTVV.